This TCR beta chain was observed in a study of CD8 T cells in ankylosing spondylitis. Findings and caveats of the study: Several highly homologous variants made up a TCR beta motif, and this motif appeared characteristic of ankylosing spondylitis blood.

Each CDR3 protein gets one entry after TCRdb re-called the 5' RACE reads with MiXCR. The sample carries 390,000 or so distinct CDR3 sequences, about 22% recorded once. V was pared by 1 base and J by 5 bases, with 9 bases between. The CDR3 runs to 14 residues. CDR1 and CDR2 (germline): SGHTA, FQGNSA. As regards this clonotype: Its cognate antigen is unknown.

The specimen was blood, either unsorted or a sorted T cell fraction (not recorded which). This TCR was sampled from a male donor with ankylosing spondylitis. The chain joins TRBV7-2 to TRBJ1-5; D possibly corresponds to TRBD1 (5 bases). The CDR3 coding sequence is TGTGCCAGCAGCTTAGAGGGGATCGATCAGCCCCAGCATTTT. Amino acid sequence: CASSLEGIDQPQHF.